This T cell receptor beta chain derives from a study of blood T cell repertoires in COVID-19. Study-wide background: Samples of COVID-19 (acute and convalescent) were obtained from the United States, Italy and Spain. PBMCs, B-cell-depleted T cells, or T cells were the source of the cDNA or gDNA that made up the material.

The J segment lost 9 bases and the V segment lost 2 bases, leaving 10 bases of the junction unmatched. The CDR3 totals 14 residues. Germline V lookup: CDR1 GTSNPN, CDR2 SVGIG (reference sequence). In the original analysis: Reference gene primer amplification yielded estimated nucleated cell counts. Produced via immunoSEQ multiplex PCR; TCRdb's table is partial and in-frame only. The V and J calls and clone size were taken over from that table, and D and trimming were inferred from the DNA. The data show 80,000 or so clones, 80% to 85% seen once. Sequenced: peripheral blood. The chain uses TRBV30 and TRBJ2-1, with 7 bases that match TRBD2. This sequence originates from a woman between 65 and 79 years old with acute or convalescent COVID-19. This chain's CDR3 is CAWSTGGFVSEQFF. The CDR3 DNA reads as TGTGCCTGGAGTACGGGGGGTTTCGTCTCTGAGCAGTTCTTC.